The sequence of this T cell receptor beta chain was determined in a study of T cells in narcolepsy. Study information: Donors had narcolepsy type 1 or type 2, or were healthy controls. Points from the study as a whole: Comparing one patient's CSF and blood CD4+ clonotypes highlighted HCRT- and TRIB2-specific autoreactive clonotypes.

Only in-frame clones appear in the TCRdb table, and some are missing; sequencing was by immunoSEQ multiplex PCR. The sample holds about 35,000 clones, approximately 80% seen once. Of note for this clone: Its target is unknown.

The CDR3 contains 14 residues. Germline assignment: CDR1 MNHNS and CDR2 SASEGT. Trimming took off 6 bases at V and 5 bases at J, with 11 bases between the two ends. The chain uses TRBV6-1 and TRBJ1-6; perhaps TRBD1 as D (6 bases). Specimen: memory (CD45RA-) CD4+ T cells from blood. The receptor comes from a human donor in good health. CDR3 DNA: TGTGCCAGCAGGGGGGGCAGCCATAATTCACCCCTCCACTTT. As protein: CASRGGSHNSPLHF.